This T cell receptor beta chain was captured in a study of identical twins. V was pared by 2 bases and J by 1 base, with 10 bases between. The V gene's germline CDR1 is LGHNA and CDR2 YNFKEQ. The CDR3 spans 15 residues. TCRdb fed the 5' RACE reads into MiXCR, producing one record per CDR3 protein. The sample carries 450,000 or so distinct CDR3 sequences, roughly 26% recorded once. These data also formed part of another study, on T cells expressing NK-cell markers.

The chain uses TRBV4-2 and TRBJ2-3; the D is unclear. The receptor was isolated from a young woman in good health. The sample comprised CD4+ T cells sorted from blood. The DNA for the CDR3 is TGTGCCAGCAGCCAACTCGGACGGGGCACAGATACGCAGTATTTT. Translated: CASSQLGRGTDTQYF.